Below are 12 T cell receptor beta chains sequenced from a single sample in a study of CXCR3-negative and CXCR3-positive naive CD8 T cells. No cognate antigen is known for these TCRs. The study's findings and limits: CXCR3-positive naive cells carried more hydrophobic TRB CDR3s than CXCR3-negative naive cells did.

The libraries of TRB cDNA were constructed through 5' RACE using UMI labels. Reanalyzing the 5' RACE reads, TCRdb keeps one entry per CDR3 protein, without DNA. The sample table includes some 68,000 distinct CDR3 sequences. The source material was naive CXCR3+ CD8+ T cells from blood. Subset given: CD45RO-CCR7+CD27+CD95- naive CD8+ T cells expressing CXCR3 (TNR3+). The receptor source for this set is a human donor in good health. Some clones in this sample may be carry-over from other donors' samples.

The CDR3 region is CASNYMSPRYSTEAFF. This rearrangement joins TRBV6-5 to TRBJ1-1; TCRdb designates TRBD1, a call that cannot be tested without DNA. The V gene's germline CDR1 is MNHEY and CDR2 SVGAGI. The CDR3 covers 16 residues.

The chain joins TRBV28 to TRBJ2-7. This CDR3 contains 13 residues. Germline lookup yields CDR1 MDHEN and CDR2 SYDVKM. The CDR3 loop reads CASRAGYSYEQYF.

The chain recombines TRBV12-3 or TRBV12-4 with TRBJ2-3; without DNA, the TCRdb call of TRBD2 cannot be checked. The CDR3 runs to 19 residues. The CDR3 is CASSPFTGTSGSRKDTQYF.

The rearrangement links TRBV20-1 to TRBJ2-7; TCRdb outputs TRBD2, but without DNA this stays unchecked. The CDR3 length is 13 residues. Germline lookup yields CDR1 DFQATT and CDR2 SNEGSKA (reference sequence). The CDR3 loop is CSATRGEAYEQYF.

This chain's CDR3 is CASSLGQGDYTF. The J gene is TRBJ1-2, the V gene TRBV28; TCRdb names TRBD1, which stays unverified in the absence of DNA. CDR3 length: 12 amino acids. Looked up from germline, CDR1 is MDHEN and CDR2 is SYDVKM.

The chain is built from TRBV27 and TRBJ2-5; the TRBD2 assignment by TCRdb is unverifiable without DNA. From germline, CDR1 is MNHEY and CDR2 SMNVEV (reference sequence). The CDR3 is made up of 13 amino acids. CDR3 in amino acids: CASGPGLEETQYF.

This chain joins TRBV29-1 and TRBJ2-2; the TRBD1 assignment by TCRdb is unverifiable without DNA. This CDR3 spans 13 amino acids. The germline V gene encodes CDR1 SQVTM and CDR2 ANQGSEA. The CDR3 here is CSARDSNTGELFF.

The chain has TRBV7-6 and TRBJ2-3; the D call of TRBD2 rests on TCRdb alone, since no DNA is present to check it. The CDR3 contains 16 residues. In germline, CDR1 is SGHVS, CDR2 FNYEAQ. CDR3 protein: CASSSLTSGSTDTQYF.

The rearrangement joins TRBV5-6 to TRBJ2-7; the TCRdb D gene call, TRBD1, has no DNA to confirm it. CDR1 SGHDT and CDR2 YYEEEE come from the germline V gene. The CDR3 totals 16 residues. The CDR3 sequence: CASSSVRQGKLDEQYF.

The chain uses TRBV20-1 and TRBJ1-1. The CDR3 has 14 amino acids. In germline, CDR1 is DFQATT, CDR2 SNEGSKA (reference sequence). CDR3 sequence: CSAREPRSHTEAFF.

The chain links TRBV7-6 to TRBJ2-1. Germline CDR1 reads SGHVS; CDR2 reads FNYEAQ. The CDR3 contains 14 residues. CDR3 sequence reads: CASSLAGSYNEQFF.

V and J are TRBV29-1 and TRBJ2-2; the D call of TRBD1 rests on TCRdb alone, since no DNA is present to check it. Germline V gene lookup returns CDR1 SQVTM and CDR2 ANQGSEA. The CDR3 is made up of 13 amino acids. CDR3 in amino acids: CSAAGQGTGELFF.